This T cell receptor (beta chain) was sequenced during a study of T cells after yellow fever vaccination. Notes on the study in general: A limited proportion of clonotypes was detected within both the CD4 and CD8 compartments. Most clones from primary vaccination were detected again post-booster (96% CD4, roughly 85% CD8).

Per the germline V gene, CDR1 is SQVTM and CDR2 is ANQGSEA. CDR3 length: 14 amino acids. Trimming removed 4 bases from V and 2 bases from J; junction bases left unmatched: 7. UMIs and a universal primer site were added when TCR cDNA was made by 5'RACE template switching. Each CDR3 protein is one row after TCRdb ran MiXCR on the 5' RACE reads. The sample consists of around 40,000 distinct CDR3 sequences, roughly 6.4% of them appearing once. The source was CD8+ T cells not binding an NS4B(214-222) dextramer, sorted from PBMCs, collected 45 days after the yellow fever booster vaccination. This clonotype was sampled from a man aged 25-40 years who received the YFV17D yellow fever vaccine. V is TRBV29-1 and J is TRBJ1-1, with 7 bases matching TRBD1. This CDR3 reads CSVGPGQTNTEAFF. The CDR3 region has the DNA TGCAGCGTTGGTCCGGGACAGACCAACACTGAAGCTTTCTTT. Combining the CDR3 with reference TRBV29-1 and TRBJ1-1 gives the whole variable domain SAVISQKPSRDICQRGTSLTIQCQVDSQVTMMFWYRQQPGQSLTLIATANQGSEATYESGFVIDKFPISRPNLTFSTLTVSNMSPEDSSIYLCSVGPGQTNTEAFFGQGTRLTVV.